Each of the 17 T cell receptor beta chains below was sequenced from the same sample in a study of T cell responses to AZD1222 COVID-19 vaccine. The method was immunoSEQ multiplex PCR; TCRdb's version includes in-frame clones alone and lacks a portion of them. The sample lists around 99,000 clones, roughly nine tenths occurring once. The specimen comprised peripheral blood, sampled on day 0 of AZD1222 vaccination. Receptor source: an adult in good health.

The V call is TRBV28, the J call TRBJ2-3; 9 bases line up with TRBD1. J lost 5 bases, V lost 7 bases, and 10 bases had no gene match. The length of the CDR3 is 15 residues. Germline loops: CDR1 MDHEN, CDR2 SYDVKM. The CDR3 nucleotides read TGTGCCAGCACCCCCCCCGGGGACAGGGTAGATACGCAGTATTTT. This sequence encodes CASTPPGDRVDTQYF.

This chain uses TRBV3-1 (or the pseudogene TRBV3-2) with TRBJ2-5; TRBD1 matches at 9 bases. The germline gives CDR1 LGHDT, CDR2 YNNKEL (reference sequence). Trimming cost V 4 bases and J 2 bases; bases outside gene matches: 11. The CDR3 extends over 17 amino acids. The CDR3 reads CASSPRGWDRVQETQYF. CDR3 coding DNA: TGTGCCAGCAGCCCTCGGGGGTGGGACAGGGTTCAAGAGACCCAGTACTTC.

J is TRBJ2-5 and V is TRBV5-1, with 8 bases matching TRBD2. Germline CDR1 and CDR2: SGHRS and YFSETQ. J gave up 5 bases and V 4 bases, and 7 bases lay outside the gene matches. CDR3 size: 14 residues. The CDR3 region has the DNA TGCGCCAGCAGCCAGCCAGCGGGAGCTGAGACCCAGTACTTC. Amino acids: CASSQPAGAETQYF. Complete variable domain (other parts from reference TRBV5-1 and TRBJ2-5): KAGVTQTPRYLIKTRGQQVTLSCSPISGHRSVSWYQQTPGQGLQFLFEYFSETQRNKGNFPGRFSGRQFSNSRSEMNVSTLELGDSALYLCASSQPAGAETQYFGPGTRLLVL.

CDR3 loop: CASSQGWGSYTEAFF. The CDR3 bases are TGTGCCAGCAGCCAAGGTTGGGGTAGCTACACTGAAGCTTTCTTT. The chain links TRBV14 to TRBJ1-1; D gene unclear. Trimming stripped 1 base from V and 3 bases from J, with 12 bases between. Per germline, CDR1 SGHDN and CDR2 FVKESK. This CDR3 is 15 amino acids long.

In its sample, this clone was seen a few times. This chain connects TRBV2 to TRBJ1-1, with 7 bases fitting TRBD1. The germline V gene encodes CDR1 SNHLY and CDR2 FYNNEI. This CDR3 is 16 amino acids long. The V and J ends lost 6 bases and 3 bases, in that order; junction bases with no gene match: 13. In nucleotides, the CDR3 is TGTGCCAGCAGGGCGATAGAACAGGGGCCGTACACTGAAGCTTTCTTT. It yields the protein CASRAIEQGPYTEAFF.

The gene calls are TRBV7-9 and TRBJ2-2, with TRBD1 identical over 7 bases. This CDR3 is 16 amino acids long. Germline loops: CDR1 SEHNR, CDR2 FQNEAQ (reference sequence). The ends lost 7 bases at V and 6 bases at J; junction bases unmatched: 14. CDR3 sequence (DNA): TGTGCCAGCATCCCGATAAGGGGGCCCCCCGCCGGGGAGCTGTTTTTT. It yields the protein CASIPIRGPPAGELFF.

This chain uses TRBV5-1 with TRBJ2-1; D is possibly TRBD2 (6 bases). The germline V and J ends were trimmed by 4 bases and 4 bases, with 18 bases remaining between them. The CDR3 loop spans 16 amino acids. Germline CDR1 and CDR2: SGHRS and YFSETQ. CDR3 DNA sequence: TGCGCCAGCAGCCCCCGAAGACTAGACGATTACAATGAGCAGTTCTTC. Amino acid sequence: CASSPRRLDDYNEQFF.

The chain uses TRBV30 and TRBJ2-3; 7 bases map to TRBD2. After removal of 5 bases from V and 2 bases from J, the junction contained 10 bases not matched to a gene. The CDR3 sequence is 15 residues long. The germline gives CDR1 GTSNPN, CDR2 SVGIG (reference sequence). CDR3 protein: CAWLKTSNPTDTQYF. The CDR3 DNA follows: TGTGCCTGGTTGAAGACTAGCAACCCCACAGATACGCAGTATTTT.

The chain recombines TRBV6-4 with TRBJ2-1; 9 bases agree with TRBD1. This CDR3 spans 13 amino acids. Germline V CDR1 and CDR2: MRHNA, SNTAGT. Trimming removed 4 bases from V and 10 bases from J; junction bases left unmatched: 5. As DNA, the CDR3 is TGTGCCAGCAGTGGTTACAGGGGGCGCGAGCAGTTCTTC. This sequence encodes CASSGYRGREQFF.

This rearrangement joins TRBV7-8 to TRBJ2-1; D is unclear. CDR1 is SGHVS, CDR2 FQNEAQ, per germline. The CDR3 totals 14 residues. Trimming left V 1 base short and J 2 bases short, with 6 bases between. CDR3 protein: CASSLEETYNEQFF. The CDR3 nucleotides read TGTGCCAGCAGCTTAGAAGAGACCTACAATGAGCAGTTCTTC.

This chain connects TRBV28 to TRBJ2-1; 7 bases line up with TRBD2. V lost 2 bases to trimming and J lost 4 bases; unmatched junction nucleotides: 17. The germline V gene has CDR1 MDHEN and CDR2 SYDVKM. This CDR3 region has 19 residues. CDR3 nucleotides: TGTGCCAGCAGTTTAATATCGGGGAGGGGCCCCTTTGAATACAATGAGCAGTTCTTC. Translation gives CASSLISGRGPFEYNEQFF.

This clone has a count of ten or more. The chain carries TRBV11-3 and TRBJ2-2, with D possibly matching TRBD1 (6 bases). There are 18 residues in the CDR3. Trimming pared 1 base from V and 0 bases from J, leaving 15 bases between. Germline values: CDR1 SGHNT, CDR2 YENEEA. The CDR3 nucleotides read TGTGCCAGCAGCTTAGTGCCCGGGACACCCGCGAACACCGGGGAGCTGTTTTTT. Its translation is CASSLVPGTPANTGELFF.

This clone has a single count. The chain couples TRBV11-2 to TRBJ2-1, with TRBD1 matching over 7 bases. After removal of 5 bases from V and 9 bases from J, the junction contained 7 bases not matched to a gene. This CDR3 has 13 amino acids. Per the germline V gene, CDR1 is SGHAT and CDR2 is FQNNGV. This chain's CDR3 is CASSQQQGSEQFF. In DNA, the CDR3 is TGTGCCAGCAGCCAACAACAGGGGAGTGAGCAGTTCTTC.

J is TRBJ1-5 and V is TRBV28; no clear D. This CDR3 region has 12 residues. V was clipped by 3 bases and J by 6 bases, with 6 bases between them. Germline lookup yields CDR1 MDHEN and CDR2 SYDVKM. CDR3 coding DNA: TGTGCCAGCAGTTTTTCGGGTCAGCCCCAGCATTTT. Residues: CASSFSGQPQHF.

The CDR3 sequence: CASSLPGLVNEQFF. The CDR3 DNA follows: TGTGCCAGCAGCTTACCGGGACTAGTCAATGAGCAGTTCTTC. V gene TRBV11-3 combines with J gene TRBJ2-1; 8 bases are a match to TRBD2. This CDR3 is built from 14 residues. Germline CDR1 and CDR2: SGHNT and YENEEA. Unmatched junction bases numbered 3, after V lost 2 bases and J lost 6 bases.

J is TRBJ2-7 and V is TRBV4-2, with a possible D match to TRBD2 (7 bases). Germline CDR1 is LGHNA and CDR2 is YNFKEQ. V lost 4 bases, J lost 4 bases, and 20 bases lay in between. The CDR3 runs to 16 residues. CDR3 DNA sequence: TGTGCCAGCAGCCCCCCACTAGCGAGGGGGGTGTACGAGCAGTACTTC. It is translated as CASSPPLARGVYEQYF.

The V gene is TRBV30, the J gene TRBJ2-5; no definite D call. Germline assignment: CDR1 GTSNPN and CDR2 SVGIG (reference sequence). The CDR3 length is 12 residues. V lost 3 bases, J lost 5 bases, and 10 bases lay in between. This CDR3 reads CAWRREVETQYF. The CDR3, as DNA: TGTGCCTGGAGACGTGAGGTGGAGACCCAGTACTTC.